Shown below are 30 T cell receptor beta chains from a single sample sequenced in a study of identical twins. TCRdb used MiXCR to reprocess the 5' RACE reads, holding one entry per CDR3 protein. The sample contains 500,000 to 650,000 distinct CDR3 sequences, 7.1% of which appear only once. Separately, the same data were catalogued under a study of yellow fever vaccine responses in identical twins.

The sequencing sample was made of PBMCs. These receptor sequences come from a woman between 18 and 29 years old in good health.

J is TRBJ2-3 and V is TRBV20-1; D gene unclear. The CDR3 runs to 13 residues. The ends were cut back, 1 base at V and 5 bases at J, with 10 bases in the middle. In germline, CDR1 is DFQATT, CDR2 SNEGSKA (reference sequence). The DNA of the CDR3 is TGCAGTGCTAGAGGCCCACGGTTAGATACGCAGTATTTT. Translation: CSARGPRLDTQYF.

The gene calls are TRBV6-5 and TRBJ2-7; maybe TRBD1 (8 bases). The germline V and J ends were trimmed by 6 bases and 1 base, with 19 bases remaining between them. CDR3 length: 16 amino acids. Germline CDR1 and CDR2: MNHEY and SVGAGI. CDR3 sequence (DNA): TGTGCCAGCAGCTACAGGGGGGGGGCCAAATCCTACGAGCAGTACGTC. Translating gives CASSYRGGAKSYEQYV.

This clonotype was seen only a few times. This sequence joins TRBV10-3 and TRBJ2-3, with a weak D call TRBD1 (6 bases). This CDR3 comprises 14 residues. Trimming shortened V by 5 bases and J by 9 bases, and 18 bases separated the two germline ends. The germline V gene encodes CDR1 ENHRY and CDR2 SYGVKD. CDR3 in amino acids: CAISRPESGGTQYF. The CDR3 DNA follows: TGTGCCATCAGTCGCCCGGAGAGTGGGGGCACGCAGTATTTT.

This clonotype was recorded a few times. The chain is built from TRBV29-1 and TRBJ2-2; TRBD1 matches 9 bases. Germline trimming cut 1 base from V and 4 bases from J; bases unmatched to any gene: 10. Germline V gene sequence: CDR1 SQVTM, CDR2 ANQGSEA. The CDR3 has 17 residues. DNA of the CDR3: TGCAGCGTTGAAGTAGTAGGACAGGGGATCCTCACCGGGGAGCTGTTTTTT. Amino acids: CSVEVVGQGILTGELFF.

This clonotype was recorded once. Given a much more abundant clone one base away, this may be a read error. CDR3 sequence: CASSLLAGDTDAQYF. The CDR3 nucleotides read TGTGCCAGCAGCCTTCTAGCGGGAGACACAGATGCGCAGTATTTT. The chain has TRBV3-1 and TRBJ2-3; TRBD2 agrees at 10 bases. Germline V gene lookup returns CDR1 LGHDT and CDR2 YNNKEL (reference sequence). The CDR3 contains 15 residues.

This clonotype was seen more than once but under ten times. The rearrangement joins TRBV6-5 to TRBJ2-5; TRBD1 agrees at 7 bases. The length of the CDR3 is 17 residues. Per germline, CDR1 MNHEY and CDR2 SVGAGI. With V trimmed by 6 bases and J by 5 bases, 18 bases remained unmatched. The CDR3 here is CASSYTGVVKYGETQYF. The CDR3 nucleotides read TGTGCCAGCAGCTATACAGGGGTGGTTAAGTATGGGGAGACCCAGTACTTC.

The sample holds a few counts of this clonotype. J is TRBJ2-1 and V is TRBV28; the D gene could be TRBD1 or TRBD2 (5 bases each). Germline V gene lookup returns CDR1 MDHEN and CDR2 SYDVKM. The CDR3 has 13 residues. Trimming left V 6 bases short and J 6 bases short, with 12 bases between. This CDR3 reads CASRPGPGNEQFF. CDR3 bases: TGTGCCAGCAGACCGGGACCAGGCAATGAGCAGTTCTTC. The full variable domain, in which reference TRBV28 and TRBJ2-1 provide the parts outside the CDR3, is DVKVTQSSRYLVKRTGEKVFLECVQDMDHENMFWYRQDPGLGLRLIYFSYDVKMKEKGDIPEGYSVSREKKERFSLILESASTNQTSMYLCASRPGPGNEQFFGPGTRLTVL.

This clonotype was picked up a small number of times. The genes are TRBV20-1 and TRBJ2-4; D could derive from TRBD1 or TRBD2 (7 bases each). Trimming took 1 base from V and 5 from J, leaving 21 bases between them. The germline V gene has CDR1 DFQATT and CDR2 SNEGSKA (reference sequence). The CDR3 consists of 17 residues. The CDR3 loop is CSARARGREISENIQYF. The CDR3 nucleotides read TGCAGTGCTAGAGCGAGGGGGCGGGAGATCTCCGAAAACATTCAGTACTTC.

This rearrangement joins TRBV14 to TRBJ2-1; TRBD2 might be the D (7 bases). The CDR3 is made up of 16 amino acids. With 3 bases removed from V and 7 bases from J, the gap between germline ends came to 19 bases. Germline values: CDR1 SGHDN, CDR2 FVKESK. The CDR3: CASSQREGGRRNEQFF. DNA of the CDR3: TGTGCCAGCAGCCAGAGGGAGGGGGGGCGGCGAAATGAGCAGTTCTTC.

This clonotype has ten or more counts. The CDR3: CATKAGVETQYF. For the CDR3, the DNA is TGTGCCACCAAAGCGGGAGTGGAGACCCAGTACTTC. The chain couples TRBV10-3 to TRBJ2-5, with 8 bases identical to TRBD2. This CDR3 is built from 12 residues. The trim removed 10 bases at V and 5 bases at J, leaving 6 bases unmatched. The germline V gene encodes CDR1 ENHRY and CDR2 SYGVKD.

This chain links TRBV10-3 with TRBJ2-3; tentative D call: TRBD1 (6 bases). CDR1 and CDR2 from the germline V gene are ENHRY and SYGVKD. The CDR3 runs 14 residues. V lost 6 bases, J lost 2 bases, and 12 bases lay in between. This CDR3 is CAIRAGVPTDTQYF. The CDR3 coding sequence is TGTGCCATCAGGGCAGGGGTCCCCACAGATACGCAGTATTTT.

A few counts support this clonotype. The chain links TRBV24-1 to TRBJ2-1; TRBD2 might be the D (5 bases). The CDR3 is made up of 16 amino acids. The germline V gene has CDR1 KGHDR and CDR2 SFDVKD. The germline V and J ends were trimmed by 4 bases and 4 bases, with 16 bases remaining between them. CDR3 protein: CATSEARSGAYNEQFF. The CDR3 DNA is TGTGCCACCAGTGAGGCTCGGAGCGGAGCTTACAATGAGCAGTTCTTC.

Ten or more counts support this clonotype. The chain joins TRBV4-2 to TRBJ2-2, with a possible D match to TRBD1 (5 bases). The germline V and J ends were trimmed by 1 base and 4 bases, with 13 bases remaining between them. This CDR3 contains 16 residues. The germline CDR1 and CDR2 sequences are LGHNA and YNFKEQ. Here the CDR3 reads CASSQVTAGSTGELFF. Written as DNA, the CDR3 is TGTGCCAGCAGCCAAGTCACCGCAGGGTCCACCGGGGAGCTGTTTTTT.

This clonotype showed up many times. CDR3 amino acids: CASSLGGYNNQPQHF. DNA for the CDR3: TGTGCCAGCAGCTTGGGAGGGTATAACAATCAGCCCCAGCATTTT. The chain is built from TRBV5-6 and TRBJ1-5; D unresolved. The CDR3 is 15 residues long. Germline V gene data show CDR1 as SGHDT and CDR2 as YYEEEE. V lost 0 bases and J 3 bases, leaving 10 bases between the germline ends.

This clonotype was counted a few times. The chain has TRBV6-1 and TRBJ2-2; TRBD1 aligns across 11 bases. The ends lost 7 bases at V and 4 bases at J; junction bases unmatched: 8. This CDR3 has 16 amino acids. CDR1 and CDR2 (germline): MNHNS, SASEGT. CDR3 amino acids: CASNPGTGGRTGELFF. Here the CDR3 DNA reads TGTGCCAGCAATCCCGGGACAGGGGGGCGCACCGGGGAGCTGTTTTTT.

This clonotype has only a few counts. The rearrangement uses TRBV12-3 or TRBV12-4 and TRBJ2-1, with D perhaps TRBD2 (5 bases). V was cut by 6 bases and J by 7 bases, with 10 bases left in between. The CDR3 has 12 amino acids. The CDR3 bases are TGTGCCAGCAGAAAAGAGGGAAATGAGCAGTTCTTC. Amino acid sequence: CASRKEGNEQFF.

Only a few counts were recorded for this clonotype. The chain carries TRBV6-5 and TRBJ1-4; 7 nucleotides line up with TRBD1. CDR1 and CDR2 from the germline V gene are MNHEY and SVGAGI. V dropped 0 bases and J dropped 6; count of bases not matched to a gene: 4. The CDR3 is 15 residues long. The CDR3 bases are TGTGCCAGCAGTTACTCGACAGGGAAGCATGAAAAACTGTTTTTT. Translating gives CASSYSTGKHEKLFF.

In its sample, this clonotype was seen a few times. This chain uses TRBV20-1 with TRBJ1-1; 9 positions match TRBD1. The V gene end was trimmed by 5 bases and the J gene end by 1 base; junction bases not matched to a gene: 2. The CDR3 sequence is 13 residues long. Germline V CDR1 and CDR2: DFQATT, SNEGSKA (reference sequence). The CDR3 DNA sequence: TGCAGTGCTGAGGACAGGGGGAACACTGAAGCTTTCTTT. Translated, it gives CSAEDRGNTEAFF.

The table lists this clonotype with many counts. The chain combines TRBV11-2 with TRBJ2-2; D call uncertain. CDR1 is SGHAT, CDR2 FQNNGV, per germline. This CDR3 region has 12 residues. Trimming stripped 4 bases from V and 4 bases from J, with 4 bases between. The CDR3, as DNA: TGTGCCAGCAGCTGGCTCACCGGGGAGCTGTTTTTT. Residues: CASSWLTGELFF.

This clonotype was recorded at least ten times. The J gene is TRBJ1-5, the V gene TRBV10-2; D perhaps matches TRBD1 (5 bases). Trimming removed 6 bases from V and 3 bases from J, with 9 bases in between. Germline lookup yields CDR1 WSHSY and CDR2 SAAADI. The CDR3 is 13 residues long. The CDR3: CASSLQANQPQHF. CDR3 in DNA: TGCGCCAGCAGCTTACAGGCCAATCAGCCCCAGCATTTT.

This clonotype has at least ten counts. The chain recombines TRBV28 with TRBJ2-7, with TRBD2 identical over 13 bases. The V gene's germline CDR1 is MDHEN and CDR2 SYDVKM. This CDR3 has 17 residues. V trimming: 5 bases; J trimming: 0 bases; junction bases outside the gene matches: 7. This CDR3 is CASSKLAGGVSSYEQYF. The CDR3 DNA sequence: TGTGCCAGCAGTAAACTAGCGGGAGGGGTGAGCTCCTACGAGCAGTACTTC. Together with reference TRBV28 and TRBJ2-7, the CDR3 gives the full variable domain: DVKVTQSSRYLVKRTGEKVFLECVQDMDHENMFWYRQDPGLGLRLIYFSYDVKMKEKGDIPEGYSVSREKKERFSLILESASTNQTSMYLCASSKLAGGVSSYEQYFGPGTRLTVT.

This clonotype was detected only a few times. The CDR3 protein is CASTTNTEAFF. As DNA, the CDR3 is TGTGCCAGCACGACGAACACTGAAGCTTTCTTT. The J gene is TRBJ1-1, the V gene TRBV7-9, with D uncertain. The CDR3 extends over 11 amino acids. V lost 7 bases, J lost 1 base, and 4 bases lay in between. Germline V lookup: CDR1 SEHNR, CDR2 FQNEAQ (reference sequence). Supplemented by reference TRBV7-9 and TRBJ1-1, the full variable domain reads DTGVSQNPRHKITKRGQNVTFRCDPISEHNRLYWYRQTLGQGPEFLTYFQNEAQLEKSRLLSDRFSAERPKGSFSTLEIQRTEQGDSAMYLCASTTNTEAFFGQGTRLTVV.

The V gene is TRBV2, the J gene TRBJ1-5; TRBD1 matches at 9 bases. This CDR3 spans 15 amino acids. The germline V gene encodes CDR1 SNHLY and CDR2 FYNNEI. The junction had 6 bases not matched to a gene; V was cut back by 6 bases and J by 3 bases. CDR3 loop: CASSDWDRDNQPQHF. CDR3 DNA sequence: TGTGCCAGCAGCGACTGGGACAGGGACAATCAGCCCCAGCATTTT.

A single count supports this clonotype. The chain carries TRBV9 and TRBJ2-7; D remains unclear. V lost 0 bases and J 0 bases, leaving 10 bases between the germline ends. The CDR3 extends over 15 amino acids. Germline values: CDR1 SGDLS, CDR2 YYNGEE. The chain's CDR3 is CASSVAEGRSYEQYF. The CDR3 nucleotides read TGTGCCAGCAGCGTAGCTGAAGGCCGCTCCTACGAGCAGTACTTC.

This clonotype was found many times. This chain joins TRBV12-3 or TRBV12-4 and TRBJ2-7, with D perhaps matching TRBD1 (6 bases). The CDR3 extends over 15 amino acids. Trimming shortened V by 2 bases and J by 7 bases, and 18 bases separated the two germline ends. The CDR3 DNA sequence: TGTGCCAGCAGTTTATTTCGGGACACATACCGGGAGCAGTACTTC. It yields the protein CASSLFRDTYREQYF.

The CDR3 sequence: CASSFGQIQETQYF. The CDR3, as DNA: TGCGCCAGCAGCTTCGGCCAGATCCAAGAGACCCAGTACTTC. The V and J genes are TRBV5-1 and TRBJ2-5, with D hard to call. Germline V gene sequence: CDR1 SGHRS, CDR2 YFSETQ. The CDR3 is made up of 14 amino acids. The V end lost 2 bases, the J end lost 1 base, and 9 bases lay between the germline ends.

This clonotype has a count of ten or more. The chain recombines TRBV7-6 with TRBJ1-4, with 9 bases matching TRBD1. Germline trimming cut 1 base from V and 8 bases from J; bases unmatched to any gene: 14. This CDR3 spans 18 amino acids. Looked up from germline, CDR1 is SGHVS and CDR2 is FNYEAQ. CDR3 nucleotide sequence: TGTGCCAGCAGCTTAGGTTCTAGGGGGACAGGGCGTCGGGAAAAACTGTTTTTT. It encodes CASSLGSRGTGRREKLFF.

This chain links TRBV18 with TRBJ1-4; no firm D call. Germline values: CDR1 KGHSH, CDR2 LQKENI. CDR3 length equals 13 residues. V shed 3 bases and J shed 6 bases, with 8 bases lying between them. The CDR3 protein is CASSPRVDEKLFF. The CDR3 nucleotides read TGTGCCAGCTCACCGAGGGTAGATGAAAAACTGTTTTTT. Complete variable domain (other parts from reference TRBV18 and TRBJ1-4): NAGVMQNPRHLVRRRGQEARLRCSPMKGHSHVYWYRQLPEEGLKFMVYLQKENIIDESGMPKERFSAEFPKEGPSILRIQQVVRGDSAAYFCASSPRVDEKLFFGSGTQLSVL.

The V call is TRBV20-1, the J call TRBJ2-3, with 11 bases identical to TRBD2. Trimming removed 6 bases from V and 3 bases from J; junction bases left unmatched: 8. The CDR3 length is 15 residues. Germline V gene data show CDR1 as DFQATT and CDR2 as SNEGSKA (reference sequence). DNA for the CDR3: TGCAGTGCAACCACCGGGACTAGCGGAACAGATACGCAGTATTTT. Translation gives CSATTGTSGTDTQYF.

This clonotype was observed a few times. This sequence joins TRBV7-9 and TRBJ2-7; TRBD1 matches at 8 bases. J lost 0 bases, V lost 3 bases, and 7 bases had no gene match. This CDR3 comprises 16 residues. From germline, CDR1 is SEHNR and CDR2 FQNEAQ (reference sequence). For the CDR3, the DNA is TGTGCCAGCAGCTTGGACAGGGTTTTTTCCTCCTACGAGCAGTACTTC. Translated, it gives CASSLDRVFSSYEQYF.